The 13 T cell receptor beta chains below all came from one sample that was sequenced in a study of shared clonotypes between healthy human individuals. TCRdb's table, derived via immunoSEQ multiplex PCR, lists solely in-frame clones and lacks some. The sample yields some 96,000 clones, roughly 50% seen once. The sequenced sample was PBMCs. These receptors originate from a woman in her thirties or forties in good health. Some clones in this sample may be carry-over from other donors' samples.

This clone was observed at least ten times. The chain has TRBV7-9 and TRBJ2-7; 9 bases match TRBD1. V dropped 3 bases and J dropped 6; count of bases not matched to a gene: 6. There are 14 residues in the CDR3. CDR1 is SEHNR, CDR2 FQNEAQ, per germline (reference sequence). This CDR3 is CASSFPGQGGEQYF. The CDR3 DNA is TGTGCCAGCAGCTTCCCGGGACAGGGTGGCGAGCAGTACTTC.

This clone has at least ten counts. V is TRBV5-1 and J is TRBJ2-1, with D possibly TRBD2 on 6 matching bases. V lost 0 bases to trimming and J lost 6 bases, with 13 bases between them. Germline values: CDR1 SGHRS, CDR2 YFSETQ. CDR3 length: 15 residues. The CDR3 spells CASSLEGGRLNEQFF. CDR3 nucleotide sequence: TGCGCCAGCAGCTTGGAGGGAGGACGCCTCAATGAGCAGTTCTTC.

The CDR3 loop reads CSADRSYEQYF. The DNA for the CDR3 is TGCAGTGCAGACAGGTCCTACGAGCAGTACTTC. V usage is TRBV20-1 and J usage is TRBJ2-7; tentative D call: TRBD1 (6 bases). V lost 6 bases to trimming and J lost 1 base, with 7 bases between them. Germline V CDR1 and CDR2: DFQATT, SNEGSKA (reference sequence). There are 11 residues in the CDR3.

This chain links TRBV11-2 with TRBJ2-7; unclear D gene. CDR3 length: 11 amino acids. Germline CDR1 reads SGHAT; CDR2 reads FQNNGV. Trimming took off 5 bases at V and 9 bases at J, with 11 bases between the two ends. The DNA of the CDR3 is TGTGCCAGCAGCCACGAAAAGGGGCAGTACTTC. This codes for CASSHEKGQYF.

This chain joins TRBV29-1 and TRBJ2-3; D perhaps matches TRBD2 (6 bases). V was cut by 3 bases and J by 3 bases, with 13 bases left in between. The V gene's germline CDR1 is SQVTM and CDR2 ANQGSEA. CDR3 length: 14 residues. The CDR3 nucleotides read TGCAGCGTTGAGATACTCGGGGGAACAGATACGCAGTATTTT. Its protein product is CSVEILGGTDTQYF.

This clone turned up a few times. The rearrangement joins TRBV5-1 to TRBJ1-3; no clear D. There are 13 residues in the CDR3. Looked up from germline, CDR1 is SGHRS and CDR2 is YFSETQ. Trimming took 3 bases from V and 4 from J, leaving 8 bases between them. CDR3 in DNA: TGCGCCAGCAGCTCCGACTGGGGAAACACCATATATTTT. This sequence encodes CASSSDWGNTIYF.

In this sample, this clone turned up a few times. This chain joins TRBV9 and TRBJ2-1, with D tentatively TRBD1 or TRBD2 (5 bases each). From germline, CDR1 is SGDLS and CDR2 YYNGEE. The CDR3 has 15 residues. Trimming took off 0 bases at V and 4 bases at J, with 11 bases between the two ends. The CDR3 region is CASSVGDGAYNEQFF. The CDR3 coding sequence is TGTGCCAGCAGCGTAGGAGACGGGGCGTACAATGAGCAGTTCTTC.

This chain joins TRBV5-1 and TRBJ2-5; perhaps TRBD1 as D (6 bases). The CDR3 length is 13 residues. V lost 4 bases and J lost 1, with 8 bases in between. Germline V gives CDR1 SGHRS, CDR2 YFSETQ. CDR3: CASSEQGQETQYF. The DNA for the CDR3 is TGCGCCAGCAGCGAACAGGGCCAAGAGACCCAGTACTTC.

This clone was seen only a few times. The chain carries TRBV6-6 and TRBJ2-1; TRBD2 agrees at 14 bases. CDR3 length: 15 residues. Losses at the gene ends were 5 bases for V and 6 bases for J; bases not matched to a gene: 3. Germline values: CDR1 MNHNY, CDR2 SVGAGI (reference sequence). The CDR3 sequence is CASSKTSGRANEQFF. CDR3 nucleotide sequence: TGTGCCAGCAGTAAGACTAGCGGGAGGGCCAATGAGCAGTTCTTC.

As regards this clone: This likely traces to a read error, being one base from a far larger clone. The V gene is TRBV4-3, the J gene TRBJ2-1; 9 bases align to TRBD2. Germline V lookup: CDR1 LGHNA, CDR2 YSLEER. This CDR3 contains 17 residues. V lost 4 bases and J lost 8; bases outside the gene matches: 15. CDR3 protein: CASSPLAAAGGGDEQFF. The CDR3 nucleotides are TGCGCCAGCAGCCCCCTGGCCGCAGCGGGGGGAGGCGATGAGCAGTTCTTC.

In this sample, this clone turned up many times. DNA of the CDR3: TGCAGCGCTTTAGCGGGAGCGGAGTACGAGCAGTACTTC. It yields the protein CSALAGAEYEQYF. The chain employs TRBV29-1 and TRBJ2-7; 9 nucleotides align to TRBD2. CDR1 is SQVTM and CDR2 is ANQGSEA in the germline V gene. This CDR3 is built from 13 residues. V was pared by 7 bases and J by 4 bases, with 8 bases of the junction left unmatched.

As for this clone: This could be a read error, since a much larger clone is one nucleotide away. V is TRBV4-3 and J is TRBJ2-1, with 12 bases fitting TRBD2. This CDR3 is 14 amino acids long. The germline V gene has CDR1 LGHNA and CDR2 YSLEER. The CDR3 is CASGQLLAGGEQFF. Written as DNA, the CDR3 is TGCGCCAGCGGCCAACTACTAGCGGGAGGCGAGCAGTTCTTC.

The chain carries TRBV28 and TRBJ2-7; D is unresolved. V shed 6 bases and J shed 4 bases, with 10 bases lying between them. CDR3 length: 12 amino acids. CDR1 is MDHEN and CDR2 is SYDVKM in the germline V gene. The CDR3 sequence: CASSSPPYEQYF. The CDR3 DNA is TGTGCCAGCAGCTCCCCTCCTTACGAGCAGTACTTC.